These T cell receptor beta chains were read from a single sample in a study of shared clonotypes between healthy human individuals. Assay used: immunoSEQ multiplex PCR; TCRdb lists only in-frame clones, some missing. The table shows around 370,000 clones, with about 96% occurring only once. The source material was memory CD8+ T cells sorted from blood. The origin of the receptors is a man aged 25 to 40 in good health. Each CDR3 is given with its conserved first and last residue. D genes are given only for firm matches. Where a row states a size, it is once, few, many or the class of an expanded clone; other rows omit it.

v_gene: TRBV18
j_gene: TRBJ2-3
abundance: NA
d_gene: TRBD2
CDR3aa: CASSALAGVTDTQYF
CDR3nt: TGTGCCAGCTCAGCCCTAGCGGGAGTCACAGATACGCAGTATTTT

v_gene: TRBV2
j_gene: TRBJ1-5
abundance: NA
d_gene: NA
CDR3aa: CASQQLQNQPQHF
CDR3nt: TGTGCCAGCCAACAACTTCAAAATCAGCCCCAGCATTTT

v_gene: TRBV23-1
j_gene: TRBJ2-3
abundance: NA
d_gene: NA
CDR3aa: CASSHEHQRVLGTQYF
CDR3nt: TGCGCCAGCAGTCACGAGCACCAGCGTGTATTGGGTACGCAGTATTTT

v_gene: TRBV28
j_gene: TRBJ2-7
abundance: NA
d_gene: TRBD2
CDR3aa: CASRPGLAYEQYF
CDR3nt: TGTGCCAGCAGACCCGGACTAGCGTACGAGCAGTACTTC

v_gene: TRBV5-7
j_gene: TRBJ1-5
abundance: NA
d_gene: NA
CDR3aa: CASSLPLRGRNQPQHF
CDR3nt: TGTGCCAGCAGCTTGCCCCTCCGAGGACGGAATCAGCCCCAGCATTTT

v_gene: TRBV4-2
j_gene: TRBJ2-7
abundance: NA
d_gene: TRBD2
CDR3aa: CASSQVGTSGSYEQYF
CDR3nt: TGTGCCAGCAGCCAAGTCGGGACTAGCGGGAGTTACGAGCAGTACTTC

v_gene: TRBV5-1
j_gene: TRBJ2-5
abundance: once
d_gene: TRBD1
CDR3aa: CASSFGTGGQAQETQYF
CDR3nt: TGCGCCAGCAGCTTCGGGACAGGGGGTCAGGCACAAGAGACCCAGTACTTC

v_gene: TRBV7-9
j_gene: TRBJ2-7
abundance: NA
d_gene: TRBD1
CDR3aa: CASSPLGTGGSYEQYF
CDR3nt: TGTGCCAGCAGCCCCCTAGGGACAGGGGGATCCTACGAGCAGTACTTC

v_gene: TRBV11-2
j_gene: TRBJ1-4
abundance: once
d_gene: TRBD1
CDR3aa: CASSPGQGIGKLFF
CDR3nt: TGTGCCAGCAGCCCGGGACAGGGAATCGGAAAACTGTTTTTT

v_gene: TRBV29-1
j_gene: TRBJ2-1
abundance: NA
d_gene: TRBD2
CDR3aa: CSGRQSGGGYEQFF
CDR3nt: TGCAGCGGGCGTCAATCCGGGGGAGGGTATGAGCAGTTCTTC

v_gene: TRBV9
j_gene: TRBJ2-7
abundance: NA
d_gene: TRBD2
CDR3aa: CASSVGGLAGAEQYF
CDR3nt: TGTGCCAGCAGCGTAGGGGGACTAGCGGGAGCCGAGCAGTACTTC

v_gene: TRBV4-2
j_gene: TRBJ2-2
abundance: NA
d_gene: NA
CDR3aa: CASSQEIDPGDTGELFF
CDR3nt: TGTGCCAGCAGCCAAGAAATAGATCCAGGAGACACCGGGGAGCTGTTTTTT

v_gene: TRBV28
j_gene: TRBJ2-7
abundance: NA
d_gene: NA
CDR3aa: CASSTDHYLLPYEQYF
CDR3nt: TGTGCCAGCAGTACCGACCATTACCTATTACCCTACGAGCAGTACTTC

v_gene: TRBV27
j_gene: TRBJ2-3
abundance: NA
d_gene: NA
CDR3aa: CASSFSTDTQYF
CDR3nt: TGTGCCAGCAGTTTCAGCACAGATACGCAGTATTTT

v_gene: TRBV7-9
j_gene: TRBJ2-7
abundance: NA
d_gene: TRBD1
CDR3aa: CASSLGRTGDEQYF
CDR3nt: TGTGCCAGCAGCTTAGGGAGGACAGGGGACGAGCAGTACTTC

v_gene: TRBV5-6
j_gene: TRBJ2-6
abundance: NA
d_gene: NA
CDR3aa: CASSLLNLAGSGANVLTF
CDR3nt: TGTGCCAGCAGCTTGCTTAACCTTGCAGGCTCTGGGGCCAACGTCCTGACTTTC

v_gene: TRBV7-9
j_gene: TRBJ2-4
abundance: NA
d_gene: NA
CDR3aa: CASSPMNLAKNIQYF
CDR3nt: TGTGCCAGCAGCCCCATGAATTTAGCCAAAAACATTCAGTACTTC

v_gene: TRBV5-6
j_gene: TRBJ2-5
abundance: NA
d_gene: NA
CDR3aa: CASSLDRDSQETQYF
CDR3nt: TGTGCCAGCAGCTTGGACCGGGACTCCCAAGAGACCCAGTACTTC

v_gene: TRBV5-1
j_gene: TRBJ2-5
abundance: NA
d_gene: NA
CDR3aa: CASSGETQYF
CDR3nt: TGCGCCAGCAGCGGAGAGACCCAGTACTTC

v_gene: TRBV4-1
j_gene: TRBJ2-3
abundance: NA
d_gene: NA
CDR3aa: CASSQGSRDTQYF
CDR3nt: TGCGCCAGCAGCCAAGGCTCCAGAGATACGCAGTATTTT

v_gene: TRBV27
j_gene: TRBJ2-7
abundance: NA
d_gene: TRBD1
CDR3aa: CASSLSSIFGQGSYEQYF
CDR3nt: TGTGCCAGCAGTTTATCGTCGATTTTCGGACAGGGCTCCTACGAGCAGTACTTC

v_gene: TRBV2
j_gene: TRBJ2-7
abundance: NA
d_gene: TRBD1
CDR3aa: CASRYRGLEQYF
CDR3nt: TGTGCCAGCAGATACAGGGGGCTTGAGCAGTACTTC

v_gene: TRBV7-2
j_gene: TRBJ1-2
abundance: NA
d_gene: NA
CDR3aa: CASSLVVQIHHRGYTF
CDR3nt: TGTGCCAGCAGCTTAGTGGTCCAGATTCACCATCGGGGCTACACCTTC

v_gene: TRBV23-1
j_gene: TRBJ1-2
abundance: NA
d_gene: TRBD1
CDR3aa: CASSQPRQGVEKNYGYTF
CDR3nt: TGCGCCAGCAGTCAACCCAGACAGGGGGTAGAAAAGAACTATGGCTACACCTTC

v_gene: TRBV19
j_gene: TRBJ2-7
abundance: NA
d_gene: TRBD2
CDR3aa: CASSIVAGLAGPTYEQYF
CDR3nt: TGTGCCAGTAGTATAGTCGCCGGACTAGCGGGGCCTACCTACGAGCAGTACTTC

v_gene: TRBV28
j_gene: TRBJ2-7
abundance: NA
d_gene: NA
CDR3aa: CASCTAYEQYF
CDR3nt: TGTGCCAGCTGTACAGCCTACGAGCAGTACTTC

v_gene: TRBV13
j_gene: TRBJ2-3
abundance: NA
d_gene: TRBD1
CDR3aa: CASSRSHRGTGVRDTQYF
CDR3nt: TGTGCCAGCAGCCGTTCGCACCGGGGGACAGGGGTCAGAGATACGCAGTATTTT

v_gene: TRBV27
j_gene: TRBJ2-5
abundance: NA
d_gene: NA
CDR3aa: CASSLGLVREGETQYF
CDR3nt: TGTGCCAGCAGTTTAGGGCTAGTGCGGGAAGGGGAGACCCAGTACTTC

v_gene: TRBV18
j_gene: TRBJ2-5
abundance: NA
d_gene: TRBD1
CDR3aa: CASSPDRGQETQYF
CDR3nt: TGTGCCAGCTCACCAGACAGGGGGCAGGAGACCCAGTACTTC

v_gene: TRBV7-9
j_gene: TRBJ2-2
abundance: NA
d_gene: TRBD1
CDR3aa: CASSMTGGTGELFF
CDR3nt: TGTGCCAGCAGCATGACAGGGGGTACCGGGGAGCTGTTTTTT

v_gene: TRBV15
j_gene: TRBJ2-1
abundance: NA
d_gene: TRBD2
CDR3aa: CATSRAIASGSSYNEQFF
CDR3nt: TGTGCCACCAGCAGAGCGATAGCTAGCGGAAGCTCCTACAATGAGCAGTTCTTC

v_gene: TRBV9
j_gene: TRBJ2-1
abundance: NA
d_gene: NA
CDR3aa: CASSLLAGYNEQFF
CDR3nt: TGTGCCAGCAGCTTGTTAGCTGGGTACAATGAGCAGTTCTTC

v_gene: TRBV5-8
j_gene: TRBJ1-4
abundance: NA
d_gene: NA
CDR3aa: CASSAGPGTNEKLFF
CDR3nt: TGTGCCAGCAGCGCAGGCCCGGGAACTAATGAAAAACTGTTTTTT

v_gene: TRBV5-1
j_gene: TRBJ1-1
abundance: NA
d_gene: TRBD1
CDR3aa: CASSPRTGDTEAFF
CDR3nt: TGCGCCAGCAGCCCCCGGACAGGGGACACTGAAGCTTTCTTT

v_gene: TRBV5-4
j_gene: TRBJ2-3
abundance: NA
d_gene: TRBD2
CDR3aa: CASSGRGTDTQYF
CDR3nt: TGTGCCAGCAGCGGGAGGGGCACAGATACGCAGTATTTT

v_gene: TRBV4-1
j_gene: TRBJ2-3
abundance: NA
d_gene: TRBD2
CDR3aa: CASSQEGGDTQYF
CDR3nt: TGCGCCAGCAGCCAAGAGGGGGGGGATACGCAGTATTTT

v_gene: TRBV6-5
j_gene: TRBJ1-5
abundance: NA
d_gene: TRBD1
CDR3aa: CASRSGTGQNRPQHF
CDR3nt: TGTGCCAGCAGGTCCGGGACAGGTCAGAATCGACCCCAGCATTTT

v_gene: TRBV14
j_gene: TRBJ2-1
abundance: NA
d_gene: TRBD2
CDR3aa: CASSQVGGPGREGQFF
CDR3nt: TGTGCCAGCAGCCAAGTGGGAGGGCCCGGACGGGAGGGGCAGTTCTTC

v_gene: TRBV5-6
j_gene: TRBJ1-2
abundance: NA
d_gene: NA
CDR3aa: CASSLLGDNYGYTF
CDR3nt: TGTGCCAGCAGCCTCCTCGGGGACAACTATGGCTACACCTTC

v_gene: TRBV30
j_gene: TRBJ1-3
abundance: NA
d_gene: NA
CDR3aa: CAWTQGSGNTIYF
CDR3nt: TGTGCCTGGACTCAGGGCTCTGGAAACACCATATATTTT

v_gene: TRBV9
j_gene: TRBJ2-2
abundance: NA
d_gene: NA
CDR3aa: CASSTPGTSSTGELFF
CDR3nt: TGTGCCAGCAGCACCCCCGGGACTTCCTCCACCGGGGAGCTGTTTTTT

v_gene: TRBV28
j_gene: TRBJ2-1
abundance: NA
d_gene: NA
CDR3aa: CASSLASWNEQFF
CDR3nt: TGTGCCAGCAGTTTAGCTAGCTGGAATGAGCAGTTCTTC

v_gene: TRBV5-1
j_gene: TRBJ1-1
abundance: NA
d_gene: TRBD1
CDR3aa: CASSFWMDRDTEAFF
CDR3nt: TGCGCCAGCTCCTTCTGGATGGACAGGGACACTGAAGCTTTCTTT

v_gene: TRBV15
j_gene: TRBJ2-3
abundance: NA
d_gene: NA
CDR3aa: CATSNTRLSTDTQYF
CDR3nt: TGTGCCACCAGCAATACCAGACTGAGCACAGATACGCAGTATTTT

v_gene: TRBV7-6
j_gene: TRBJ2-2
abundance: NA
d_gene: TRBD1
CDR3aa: CASSLGRQGTRTGELFF
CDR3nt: TGTGCCAGCAGCTTAGGGAGACAGGGTACAAGAACCGGGGAGCTGTTTTTT

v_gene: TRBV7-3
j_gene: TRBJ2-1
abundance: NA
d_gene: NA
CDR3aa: CASSPSRRNEQFF
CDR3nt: TGTGCCAGCAGCCCAAGTCGTCGCAATGAGCAGTTCTTC

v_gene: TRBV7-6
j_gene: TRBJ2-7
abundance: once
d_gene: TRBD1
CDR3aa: CASSLVQGAYEQYF
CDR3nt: TGTGCCAGCAGCTTAGTCCAGGGGGCATACGAGCAGTACTTC

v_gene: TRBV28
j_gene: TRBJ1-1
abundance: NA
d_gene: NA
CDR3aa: CASTAGGGMNTEAFF
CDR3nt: TGTGCCAGCACCGCGGGTGGGGGAATGAACACTGAAGCTTTCTTT

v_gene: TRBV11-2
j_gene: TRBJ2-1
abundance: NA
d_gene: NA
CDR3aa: CASSPRLVRSYNEQFF
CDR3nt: TGTGCCAGCAGCCCACGACTAGTTAGGTCCTACAATGAGCAGTTCTTC

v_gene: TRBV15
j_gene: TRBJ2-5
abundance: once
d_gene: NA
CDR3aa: CATSRDLRQETQYF
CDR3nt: TGTGCCACCAGCAGAGATCTCAGGCAAGAGACCCAGTACTTC

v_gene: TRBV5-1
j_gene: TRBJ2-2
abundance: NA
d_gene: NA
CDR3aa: CASSPPPFSGELFF
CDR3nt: TGCGCCAGCAGCCCGCCCCCTTTCTCCGGGGAGCTGTTTTTT

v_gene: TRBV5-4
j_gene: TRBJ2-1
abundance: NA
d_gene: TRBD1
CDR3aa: CASSWDRGRNEQFF
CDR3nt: TGTGCCAGCAGCTGGGACAGGGGGCGCAATGAGCAGTTCTTC

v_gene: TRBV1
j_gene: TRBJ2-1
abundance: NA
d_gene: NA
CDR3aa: CTSSLPSDEQFF
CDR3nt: TGCACCAGCAGCCTGCCTAGTGATGAGCAGTTCTTC

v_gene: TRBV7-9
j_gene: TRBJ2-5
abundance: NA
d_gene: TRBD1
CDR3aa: CASSTLDRVRETQYF
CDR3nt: TGTGCCAGCAGCACACTCGACAGGGTCCGAGAGACCCAGTACTTC

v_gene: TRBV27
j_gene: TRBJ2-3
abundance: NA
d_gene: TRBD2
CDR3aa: CASSLSGLAGGLGTDTQYF
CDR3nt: TGTGCCAGCAGTTTATCGGGACTAGCGGGAGGGCTGGGCACAGATACGCAGTATTTT